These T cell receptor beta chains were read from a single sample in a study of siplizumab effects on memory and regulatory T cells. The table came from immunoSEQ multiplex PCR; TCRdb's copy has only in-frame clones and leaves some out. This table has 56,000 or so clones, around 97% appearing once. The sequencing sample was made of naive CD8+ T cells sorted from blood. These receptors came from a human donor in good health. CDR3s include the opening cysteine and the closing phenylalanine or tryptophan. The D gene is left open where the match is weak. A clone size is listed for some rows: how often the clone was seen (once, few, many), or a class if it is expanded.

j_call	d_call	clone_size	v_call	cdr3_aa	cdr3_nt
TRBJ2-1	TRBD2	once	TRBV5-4	CASSSGGDNEQFF	TGTGCCAGCAGTTCGGGGGGGGACAATGAGCAGTTCTTC
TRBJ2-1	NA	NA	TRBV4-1	CASSPLEGRPYNEQFF	TGCGCCAGCAGCCCCTTAGAGGGGAGACCCTACAATGAGCAGTTCTTC
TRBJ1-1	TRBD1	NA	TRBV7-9	CASTPGGTAFF	TGTGCCAGCACCCCAGGGGGCACAGCTTTCTTT
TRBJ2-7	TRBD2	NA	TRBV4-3	CASSLEREGRYEQYF	TGCGCCAGCAGCCTGGAGCGGGAGGGTCGATACGAGCAGTACTTC
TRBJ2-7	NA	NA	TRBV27	CASSLGTVPSPSYEQYF	TGTGCCAGCAGTTTAGGGACGGTGCCCTCCCCTTCCTACGAGCAGTACTTC
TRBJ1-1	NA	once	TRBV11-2	CASSSARVDTEAFF	TGTGCCAGCAGCTCGGCGAGGGTGGACACTGAAGCTTTCTTT
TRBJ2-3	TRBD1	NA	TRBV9	CASSVETGGPDTQYF	TGTGCCAGCAGCGTAGAGACAGGGGGACCAGATACGCAGTATTTT
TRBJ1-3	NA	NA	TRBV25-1	CASTTASTGNTIYF	TGTGCCAGCACGACAGCTTCGACTGGAAACACCATATATTTT
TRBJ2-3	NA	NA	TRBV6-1	CASSFDTQYF	TGTGCCAGCAGCTTCGATACGCAGTATTTT
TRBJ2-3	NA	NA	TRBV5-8	CASSSNSPTDTQYF	TGTGCCAGCAGCTCGAACAGCCCCACAGATACGCAGTATTTT
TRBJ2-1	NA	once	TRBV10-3	CAISEQAPSSYNEQFF	TGTGCCATCAGTGAGCAAGCTCCGAGCTCCTACAATGAGCAGTTCTTC
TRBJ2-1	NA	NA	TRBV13	CASSFSGVSSYNEQFF	TGTGCCAGCAGCTTTTCCGGGGTAAGCTCCTACAATGAGCAGTTCTTC
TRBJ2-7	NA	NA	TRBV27	CASSSLGGSYEQYF	TGTGCCAGCAGTTCCCTCGGGGGCTCCTACGAGCAGTACTTC
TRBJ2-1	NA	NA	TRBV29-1	CSVGDRGHEQFF	TGCAGCGTGGGTGACAGAGGACATGAGCAGTTCTTC
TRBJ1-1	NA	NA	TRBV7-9	CASSFLPVPTEAFF	TGTGCCAGCAGCTTTCTACCTGTCCCCACTGAAGCTTTCTTT
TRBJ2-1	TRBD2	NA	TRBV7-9	CASSLPSGKSHNEQFF	TGTGCCAGCAGCCTACCTAGCGGGAAGAGCCACAATGAGCAGTTCTTC
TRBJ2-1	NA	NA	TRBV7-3	CASSFTAGEQFF	TGTGCCAGCAGCTTTACCGCGGGAGAGCAGTTCTTC
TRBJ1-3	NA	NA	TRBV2	CASSVGTGNTIYF	TGTGCCAGCAGTGTAGGTACCGGAAACACCATATATTTT
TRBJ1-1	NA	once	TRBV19	CASRPRGRESPNTEAFF	TGTGCCAGTAGACCGCGGGGGCGCGAGTCGCCGAACACTGAAGCTTTCTTT
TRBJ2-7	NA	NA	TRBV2	CASSEGGRSYEQYF	TGTGCCAGCAGTGAAGGGGGTCGTAGCTACGAGCAGTACTTC
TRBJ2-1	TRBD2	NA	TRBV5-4	CASSRTSGRNEQFF	TGTGCCAGTAGCCGGACTAGCGGGAGGAATGAGCAGTTCTTC
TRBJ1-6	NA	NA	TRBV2	CASKSSYNSPLHF	TGTGCCAGCAAAAGCTCCTATAATTCACCCCTCCACTTT
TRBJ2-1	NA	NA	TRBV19	CASSIWDTLGNEQFF	TGTGCCAGTAGTATTTGGGACACCTTGGGCAATGAGCAGTTCTTC
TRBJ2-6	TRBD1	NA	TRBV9	CASSARQGSDGANVLTF	TGTGCCAGCAGCGCCCGACAGGGATCAGATGGGGCCAACGTCCTGACTTTC
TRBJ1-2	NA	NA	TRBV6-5	CASSSTDPNYGYTF	TGTGCCAGCAGTTCCACGGACCCAAACTATGGCTACACCTTC
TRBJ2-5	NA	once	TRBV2	CASSETGGEETQYF	TGTGCCAGCAGTGAAACAGGGGGGGAAGAGACCCAGTACTTC
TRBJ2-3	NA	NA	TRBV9	CASSPRRLGATDTQYF	TGTGCCAGCAGCCCAAGGAGGCTCGGGGCTACAGATACGCAGTATTTT
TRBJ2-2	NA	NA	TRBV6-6	CASTENTGELFF	TGTGCCAGCACCGAGAACACCGGGGAGCTGTTTTTT
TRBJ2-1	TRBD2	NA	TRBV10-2	CASSESVGLGANEQFF	TGCGCCAGCAGTGAGTCGGTGGGACTAGGAGCCAATGAGCAGTTCTTC
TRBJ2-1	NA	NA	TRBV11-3	CASSLGADSTADNEQFF	TGTGCCAGCAGCTTAGGGGCCGACTCGACCGCCGACAATGAGCAGTTCTTC
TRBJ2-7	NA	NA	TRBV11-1	CASSFVGSSYEQYF	TGTGCCAGCAGCTTTGTGGGTTCCTCCTACGAGCAGTACTTC
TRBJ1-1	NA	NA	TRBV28	CASSLLGGGTEAFF	TGTGCCAGCAGTCTCCTCGGGGGGGGCACTGAAGCTTTCTTT
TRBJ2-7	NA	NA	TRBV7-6	CASSLAGSSYEQYF	TGTGCCAGCAGCTTAGCTGGGAGCTCCTACGAGCAGTACTTC
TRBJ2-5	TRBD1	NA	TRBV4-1	CASSQRDSEETQYF	TGCGCCAGCAGCCAGAGGGACAGCGAAGAGACCCAGTACTTC
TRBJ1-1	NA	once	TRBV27	CASSADFDRNTEAFF	TGTGCCAGCAGTGCAGACTTCGACAGGAACACTGAAGCTTTCTTT
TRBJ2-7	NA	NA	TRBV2	CASSETDPPYEQYF	TGTGCCAGCAGTGAGACAGATCCGCCCTACGAGCAGTACTTC
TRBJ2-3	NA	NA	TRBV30	CAFTGTLSTDTQYF	TGTGCCTTCACCGGGACCCTCAGTACAGATACGCAGTATTTT
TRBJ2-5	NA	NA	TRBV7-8	CASSLGQGMETQYF	TGTGCCAGCAGCTTAGGGCAGGGGATGGAGACCCAGTACTTC
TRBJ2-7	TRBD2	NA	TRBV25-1	CASSVSLAGEQYF	TGTGCCAGCAGTGTGAGTCTAGCGGGAGAGCAGTACTTC
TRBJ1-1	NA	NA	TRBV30	CAWSVGAGLNTEAFF	TGTGCCTGGAGTGTAGGGGCAGGACTGAACACTGAAGCTTTCTTT
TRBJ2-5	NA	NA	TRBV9	CASSLQGSPETQYF	TGTGCCAGCAGCCTCCAGGGGAGTCCAGAGACCCAGTACTTC
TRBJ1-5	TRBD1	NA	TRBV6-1	CASTPTGTQPQHF	TGTGCCAGCACTCCGACAGGGACTCAGCCCCAGCATTTT
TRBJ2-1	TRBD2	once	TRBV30	CAWSATSGDNEQFF	TGTGCCTGGAGTGCGACTAGCGGGGACAATGAGCAGTTCTTC
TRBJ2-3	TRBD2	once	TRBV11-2	CASSPEGTSGLADTQYF	TGTGCCAGCAGCCCCGAGGGTACTAGCGGGCTAGCAGATACGCAGTATTTT
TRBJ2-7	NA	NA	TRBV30	CAWSVGTGAYEQYF	TGTGCCTGGAGTGTAGGGACGGGGGCCTACGAGCAGTACTTC
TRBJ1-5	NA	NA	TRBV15	CATSRDSADNQPQHF	TGTGCCACCAGCAGAGATTCGGCAGACAATCAGCCCCAGCATTTT
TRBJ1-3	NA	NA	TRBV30	CAWSGNSLSGNTIYF	TGTGCCTGGAGTGGGAACAGTCTATCAGGAAACACCATATATTTT
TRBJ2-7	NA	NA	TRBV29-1	CSVAGIPPYEQYF	TGCAGCGTTGCGGGGATCCCACCCTACGAGCAGTACTTC
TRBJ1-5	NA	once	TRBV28	CASSFTRGGNQPQHF	TGTGCCAGCAGTTTTACGCGCGGTGGCAATCAGCCCCAGCATTTT
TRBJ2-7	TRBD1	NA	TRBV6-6	CASSIDRVGEQYF	TGTGCCAGCAGTATAGACAGGGTAGGCGAGCAGTACTTC
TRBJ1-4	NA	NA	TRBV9	CASSAQGPRGDTEKLFF	TGTGCCAGCAGCGCGCAGGGACCCCGGGGTGATACTGAAAAACTGTTTTTT
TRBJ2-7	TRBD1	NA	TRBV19	CASSIGQGARYEQYF	TGTGCCAGTAGTATTGGGCAGGGGGCTAGGTACGAGCAGTACTTC
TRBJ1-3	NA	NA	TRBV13	CASTLSGGVSGNTIYF	TGTGCCAGCACACTATCGGGGGGAGTCTCTGGAAACACCATATATTTT
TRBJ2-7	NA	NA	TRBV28	CASRLNYEQYF	TGTGCCAGCAGGTTAAACTACGAGCAGTACTTC
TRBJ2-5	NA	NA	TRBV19	CASSIAGWETQYF	TGTGCCAGTAGTATTGCAGGTTGGGAGACCCAGTACTTC
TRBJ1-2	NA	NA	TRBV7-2	CASSSQGDGYTF	TGTGCCAGCAGCTCGCAGGGAGATGGCTACACCTTC
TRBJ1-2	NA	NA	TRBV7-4	CASSRTRHYGYTF	TGTGCCAGCAGCCGAACCAGGCACTATGGCTACACCTTC
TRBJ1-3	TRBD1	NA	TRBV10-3	CAISMDRGLGNTIYF	TGTGCCATCAGCATGGACAGGGGGCTTGGAAACACCATATATTTT
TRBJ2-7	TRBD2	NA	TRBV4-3	CASSQDRTSGSHEQYF	TGCGCCAGCAGCCAAGATAGGACTAGCGGGAGCCACGAGCAGTACTTC
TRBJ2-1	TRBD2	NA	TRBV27	CASRTRGDYNEQFF	TGTGCCAGCAGGACCCGGGGGGACTACAATGAGCAGTTCTTC